This TCR beta chain was identified in a study of early T cells in non-severe SARS-CoV-2 infection. Study in general: With bulk RNA from unsorted whole blood as input, sequencing yielded unpaired chains. The study's findings and limits: Clonotype matching in VDJdb favored anti-spike CD8 responses and did not capture private and CD4 specificities.

Points on this clonotype: The antigen remains undetermined.

Molecules of cDNA were individually given unique molecular identifiers that were attached to them. TCRdb reanalysed the 5' RACE reads using MiXCR and keeps one entry per CDR3 protein. Of tens of thousands of distinct CDR3 sequences listed, about 10% are singletons. The germline gives CDR1 MNHEY, CDR2 SVGEGT. The CDR3 runs 14 residues. V shed 6 bases, J shed 5 bases, and the junction held 8 bases outside the gene matches. This receptor was taken from an adult who was a healthcare worker with PCR-confirmed SARS-CoV-2 infection or an uninfected control (not recorded which). The sequenced material came from whole blood. The V gene is TRBV6-2 or TRBV6-3, the J gene TRBJ2-5; 8 bases are a match to TRBD2. CDR3 sequence (DNA): TGTGCCAGCAGCCGCAGCGGGAGCTCCGAGACCCAGTACTTC. Translation: CASSRSGSSETQYF.